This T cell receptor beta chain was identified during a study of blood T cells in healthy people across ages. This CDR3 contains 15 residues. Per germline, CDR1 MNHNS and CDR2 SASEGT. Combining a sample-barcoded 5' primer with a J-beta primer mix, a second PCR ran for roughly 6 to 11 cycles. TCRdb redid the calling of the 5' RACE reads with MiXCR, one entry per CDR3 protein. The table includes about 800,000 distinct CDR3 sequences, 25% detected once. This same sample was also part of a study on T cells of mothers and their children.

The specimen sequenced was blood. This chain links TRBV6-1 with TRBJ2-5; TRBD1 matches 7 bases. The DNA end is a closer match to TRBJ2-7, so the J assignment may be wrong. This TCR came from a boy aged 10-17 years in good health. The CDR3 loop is CASTHPGQVSYEQYF. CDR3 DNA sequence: TGTGCCAGCACCCACCCCGGACAGGTCTCCTACGAGCAGTACTTC.